This T cell receptor beta chain was captured in a study of CD8+ T cells in alopecia areata. At the level of the study: Twice daily, treated patients received 5 to 10 mg of oral tofacitinib. Study-wide points: Researchers reported that TCR sharing among patients proved less clear than in mice, possibly HLA-linked. Scalp clonality, along with expanded CD8+ clones among the top 100, was significantly decreased by tofacitinib.

Trimming cost V 5 bases and J 4 bases, with 9 bases left between them. The V gene's germline CDR1 is SEHNR and CDR2 FQNEAQ (reference sequence). The CDR3 sequence is 12 residues long. A note on this clone: The antigen remains undetermined.

cDNA serving as the sequencing template came from extracted, reverse transcribed RNA. Libraries were prepared by immunoSEQ multiplex PCR; TCRdb keeps only in-frame clonotypes and omits some of them. The sample has about 100,000 clones; 84% are singletons. Sample treatment: oral pan-JAK inhibitor, 5-10 mg twice daily. The clonotype originates from a human donor with alopecia areata. This specimen was CD8+ T cells sorted from blood, taken at week 24, from a patient treated with tofacitinib. The rearrangement links TRBV7-9 to TRBJ2-7, with D unclear. Written as DNA, the CDR3 is TGTGCCAGCAGCCGTGGATTTTACGAGCAGTACTTC. Translation gives CASSRGFYEQYF.